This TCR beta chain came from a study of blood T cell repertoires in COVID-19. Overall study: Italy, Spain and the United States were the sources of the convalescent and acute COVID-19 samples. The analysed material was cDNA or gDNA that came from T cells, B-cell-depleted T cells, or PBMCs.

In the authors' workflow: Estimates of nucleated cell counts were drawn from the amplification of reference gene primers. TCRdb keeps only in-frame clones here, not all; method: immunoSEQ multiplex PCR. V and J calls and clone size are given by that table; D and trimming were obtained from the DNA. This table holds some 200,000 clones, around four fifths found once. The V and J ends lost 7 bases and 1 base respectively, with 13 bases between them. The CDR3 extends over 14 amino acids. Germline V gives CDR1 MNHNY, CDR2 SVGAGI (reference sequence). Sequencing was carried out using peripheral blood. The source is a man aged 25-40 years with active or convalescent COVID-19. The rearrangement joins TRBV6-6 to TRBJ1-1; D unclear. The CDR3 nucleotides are TGTGCCAGCACGGTCCCCCAAAAGAACACTGAAGCTTTCTTT. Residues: CASTVPQKNTEAFF.